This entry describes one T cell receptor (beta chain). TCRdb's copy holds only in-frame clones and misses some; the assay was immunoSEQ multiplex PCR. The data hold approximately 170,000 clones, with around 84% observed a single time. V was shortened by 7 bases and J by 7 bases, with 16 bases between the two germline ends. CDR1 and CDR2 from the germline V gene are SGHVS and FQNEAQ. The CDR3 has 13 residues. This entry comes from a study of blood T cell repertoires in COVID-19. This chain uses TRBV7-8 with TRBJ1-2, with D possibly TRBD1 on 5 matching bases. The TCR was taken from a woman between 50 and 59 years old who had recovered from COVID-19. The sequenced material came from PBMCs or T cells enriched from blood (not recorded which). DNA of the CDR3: TGTGCCAGCAATTCGGCAGGGAATATTGGCTACACCTTC. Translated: CASNSAGNIGYTF.